The next 6 T cell receptor beta chains were all read from a single sample in a study of cytomegalovirus exposure and HLA in healthy donors. Primers for the PCR totalled 60 Vbeta and 13 Jbeta. This table comes from immunoSEQ multiplex PCR, and its TCRdb copy is limited to in-frame clones, with some not included. The table includes 95,000 or so clones, 80% to 85% detected once. Sequenced input: PBMCs. These receptors came from a woman aged 70-85 years in good health and CMV-seropositive.

The V and J genes are TRBV19 and TRBJ2-3; unclear D gene. The CDR3 length is 14 residues. V was pared by 2 bases and J by 11 bases, with 17 bases between. Germline CDR1 and CDR2: LNHDA and SQIVND (reference sequence). The DNA of the CDR3 is TGTGCCAGTAGTATAAATTTTCTCTCCTCTTGGCAGTATTTT. It codes for CASSINFLSSWQYF.

The chain couples TRBV2 to TRBJ1-1; possible D gene TRBD1, 6 bases. This CDR3 contains 12 residues. V was trimmed by 4 bases and J by 10 bases, leaving 13 bases between them. CDR1 and CDR2 from the germline V gene are SNHLY and FYNNEI. CDR3 nucleotides: TGTGCCAGCAGTGGTAACAGGGCTGGAGCTTTCTTT. Protein: CASSGNRAGAFF.

The chain is built from TRBV6-5 and TRBJ2-1, with a weak D call TRBD2 (6 bases). Germline CDR1 reads MNHEY; CDR2 reads SVGAGI. Trimming removed 2 bases from V and 2 bases from J, with 13 bases in between. The length of the CDR3 is 16 residues. The CDR3 nucleotides read TGTGCCAGCAGTTACCGCGCGGGAACCGCCTACAATGAGCAGTTCTTC. As protein: CASSYRAGTAYNEQFF.

The chain combines TRBV7-9 with TRBJ2-1; 12 positions match TRBD2. After removal of 7 bases from V and 5 bases from J, the junction contained 6 bases not matched to a gene. The CDR3 contains 15 residues. Germline V lookup: CDR1 SEHNR, CDR2 FQNEAQ (reference sequence). The DNA of the CDR3 is TGTGCCAGCACTCTAGCGGGAGGGGTTCACAATGAGCAGTTCTTC. The encoded protein is CASTLAGGVHNEQFF. The full variable domain, completed using reference TRBV7-9 and TRBJ2-1, is DTGVSQNPRHKITKRGQNVTFRCDPISEHNRLYWYRQTLGQGPEFLTYFQNEAQLEKSRLLSDRFSAERPKGSFSTLEIQRTEQGDSAMYLCASTLAGGVHNEQFFGPGTRLTVL.

V is TRBV27 and J is TRBJ1-1; D perhaps matches TRBD1 (5 bases). Trimming cost V 4 bases and J 4 bases, with 13 bases left between them. Germline CDR1 and CDR2: MNHEY and SMNVEV (reference sequence). The CDR3 is made up of 14 amino acids. The CDR3 DNA follows: TGTGCCAGCAGTTGGGGGGGGAAGGGCACTGAAGCTTTCTTT. Translation gives CASSWGGKGTEAFF.

The chain employs TRBV25-1 and TRBJ2-1; TRBD2 aligns across 7 bases. The CDR3 runs to 15 residues. Germline V gene sequence: CDR1 MGHDK, CDR2 SYGVNS. Germline trimming cut 3 bases from V and 4 bases from J; bases unmatched to any gene: 6. CDR3 amino acids: CASSDLGGGYNEQFF. The CDR3 coding sequence is TGTGCCAGCAGTGATCTAGGCGGGGGTTACAATGAGCAGTTCTTC.